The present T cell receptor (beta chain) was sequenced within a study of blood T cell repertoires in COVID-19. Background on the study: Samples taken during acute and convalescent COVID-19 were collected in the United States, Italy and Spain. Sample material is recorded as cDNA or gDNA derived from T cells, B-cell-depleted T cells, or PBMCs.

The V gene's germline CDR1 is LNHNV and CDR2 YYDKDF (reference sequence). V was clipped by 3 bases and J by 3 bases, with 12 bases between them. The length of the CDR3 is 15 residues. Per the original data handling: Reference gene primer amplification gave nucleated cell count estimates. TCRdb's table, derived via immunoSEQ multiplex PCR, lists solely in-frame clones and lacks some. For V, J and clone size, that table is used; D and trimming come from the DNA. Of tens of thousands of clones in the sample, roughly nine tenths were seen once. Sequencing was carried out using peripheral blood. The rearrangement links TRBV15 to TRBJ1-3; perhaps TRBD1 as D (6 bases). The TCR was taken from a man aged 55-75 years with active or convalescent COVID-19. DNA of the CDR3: TGTGCCACCAGCAGCGAACAGGGTTTTGGAAACACCATATATTTT. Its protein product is CATSSEQGFGNTIYF.